This T cell receptor (beta chain) originates from a study of CXCR3-negative and CXCR3-positive naive CD8 T cells. It was by 5' RACE with UMI labels that the TRB cDNA libraries were prepared. TCRdb reprocessed the 5' RACE reads and reports one entry per CDR3 protein, with no DNA. The repertoire table contains around 160,000 distinct CDR3 sequences. With respect to this clonotype: Antigen: not known.

Study-wide results and limits: CXCR3-positive naive cells carried more hydrophobic TRB CDR3s than CXCR3-negative ones.

Germline V gene lookup returns CDR1 LGHNA and CDR2 YNFKEQ. This CDR3 comprises 12 residues. The receptor was derived from a human donor in good health. Some clones in this sample may be carry-over from other donors' samples. Input material: naive CXCR3+ CD8+ T cells from blood. Subset described: CD45RO-CCR7+CD27+CD95- naive CD8+ T cells expressing CXCR3 (TNR3+). This chain joins TRBV4-2 and TRBJ2-1; the TRBD2 assignment by TCRdb is unverifiable without DNA. The CDR3: CASSQVVDEQFF.